Below are 22 T cell receptor beta chains sequenced from a single sample in a study of blood T cell repertoires in COVID-19. Repertoires were generated with immunoSEQ multiplex PCR, while TCRdb's copy carries only in-frame clones and drops some. This table has approximately 200,000 clones, almost 80% appearing once. The sequenced sample consisted of peripheral blood. Every receptor here comes from a man aged 55 to 69 with active or convalescent COVID-19.

The chain couples TRBV28 to TRBJ2-3; 8 bases are a match to TRBD2. Germline V gene sequence: CDR1 MDHEN, CDR2 SYDVKM. The CDR3 runs 15 residues. The junction had 7 bases not matched to a gene; V was cut back by 7 bases and J by 1 base. CDR3 in amino acids: CASTQAGEGTDTQYF. CDR3 DNA: TGTGCCAGCACCCAAGCGGGAGAAGGCACAGATACGCAGTATTTT.

This clone was observed a single time. CDR3 in amino acids: CASSSDPGRRTDTQYF. The CDR3 bases are TGTGCCAGCAGCTCCGACCCGGGCCGGAGGACAGATACGCAGTATTTT. The genes are TRBV5-5 and TRBJ2-3, with TRBD2 as a possible D gene (5 bases). Between the trimmed V and J ends, which lost 3 bases and 3 bases, there was a span of 17 bases. Germline lookup yields CDR1 SGHKS and CDR2 YYEKEE (reference sequence). This CDR3 is built from 16 residues. The complete variable domain, with remaining parts taken from reference TRBV5-5 and TRBJ2-3, reads DAGVTQSPTHLIKTRGQQVTLRCSPISGHKSVSWYQQVLGQGPQFIFQYYEKEERGRGNFPDRFSARQFPNYSSELNVNALLLGDSALYLCASSSDPGRRTDTQYFGPGTRLTVL.

The genes are TRBV30 and TRBJ2-5; maybe TRBD2 (6 bases). The germline CDR1 and CDR2 sequences are GTSNPN and SVGIG (reference sequence). The CDR3 is 14 amino acids. Trimming left V 0 bases short and J 2 bases short, with 10 bases between. The DNA of the CDR3 is TGTGCCTGGAGTGTAGGTCGGGAGCAAGAGACCCAGTACTTC. This gives the protein CAWSVGREQETQYF.

CDR3 sequence reads: CASSLRGLGANVLTF. In nucleotides, the CDR3 is TGTGCCAGCAGCTTGAGGGGGCTTGGGGCCAACGTCCTGACTTTC. The rearrangement uses TRBV7-2 and TRBJ2-6; 7 bases map to TRBD1. V lost 3 bases to trimming and J lost 3 bases; unmatched junction nucleotides: 2. CDR3 length: 15 residues. Germline CDR1 is SGHTA and CDR2 is FQGNSA.

This chain links TRBV27 with TRBJ1-5; the match to TRBD1 covers 8 bases. J was trimmed by 1 base and V by 7 bases; bases with no gene match: 6. Germline CDR1 reads MNHEY; CDR2 reads SMNVEV (reference sequence). The CDR3 is made up of 15 amino acids. The CDR3 loop is CASTKTGGSNQPQHF. The CDR3 DNA follows: TGTGCCAGCACCAAAACAGGGGGAAGCAATCAGCCCCAGCATTTT.

The chain recombines TRBV20-1 with TRBJ1-1; D is undetermined. Germline CDR1 and CDR2: DFQATT and SNEGSKA (reference sequence). Trimming stripped 6 bases from V and 1 base from J, with 6 bases between. This CDR3 spans 11 amino acids. CDR3 DNA: TGCAGTGCCTTTAGGAACACTGAAGCTTTCTTT. As protein: CSAFRNTEAFF.

The V call is TRBV6-1, the J call TRBJ2-6, with 12 bases lining up with TRBD2. This CDR3 is 18 amino acids long. Trimming cost V 3 bases and J 2 bases; bases outside gene matches: 5. Looked up from germline, CDR1 is MNHNS and CDR2 is SASEGT. The DNA for the CDR3 is TGTGCCAGCAGTGACCGACTAGCGGGAGTCGCTGGGGCCAACGTCCTGACTTTC. It yields the protein CASSDRLAGVAGANVLTF.

As regards this clone: The same CDR3 can be traced to other DNA sequences in this sample. The V gene is TRBV6-2 or TRBV6-3, the J gene TRBJ1-1; tentative D call: TRBD1 (5 bases). The CDR3 totals 18 residues. Trimming removed 3 bases from V and 5 bases from J, with 25 bases in between. CDR1 is MNHEY, CDR2 SVGEGT, per germline. The CDR3 sequence: CASSYFPFRVPTGTEAFF. The DNA of the CDR3 is TGTGCCAGCAGTTATTTCCCATTCCGGGTCCCAACAGGAACTGAAGCTTTCTTT.

To note about this clone: An end of the junction does not agree with germline; a read error may underlie this. V is TRBV28 and J is TRBJ2-1; 7 bases line up with TRBD2. This CDR3 region has 14 residues. The V gene's germline CDR1 is MDHEN and CDR2 SYDVKM. Here the CDR3 reads CASSLWVSGVERLF. In nucleotides, the CDR3 is TGTGCCAGCAGTTTATGGGTCAGCGGGGTGGAGAGGCTCTTC. The full variable domain, in which reference TRBV28 and TRBJ2-1 provide the parts outside the CDR3, is DVKVTQSSRYLVKRTGEKVFLECVQDMDHENMFWYRQDPGLGLRLIYFSYDVKMKEKGDIPEGYSVSREKKERFSLILESASTNQTSMYLCASSLWVSGVERLFGPGTRLTVL.

This clone was recorded only once. This sequence joins TRBV19 and TRBJ1-1; tentative D call: TRBD1 (5 bases). Deletions cut 1 base from V and 4 bases from J, with 16 bases between. The CDR3 is 16 amino acids. Germline values: CDR1 LNHDA, CDR2 SQIVND (reference sequence). CDR3 sequence: CASSIATGGGSTEAFF. The DNA for the CDR3 is TGTGCCAGTAGTATAGCGACCGGGGGTGGAAGCACTGAAGCTTTCTTT.

This clone was picked up many times. The CDR3: CASSQESSRTGGRTEAFF. The CDR3 DNA follows: TGTGCCAGCAGCCAAGAATCCTCCCGGACAGGGGGTAGGACTGAAGCTTTCTTT. The rearrangement links TRBV3-1 (or the pseudogene TRBV3-2) to TRBJ1-1; 10 bases agree with TRBD1. Germline V gene data show CDR1 as LGHDT and CDR2 as YNNKEL (reference sequence). The CDR3 is made up of 18 amino acids. J gave up 5 bases and V 0 bases, and 12 bases lay outside the gene matches.

This chain links TRBV29-1 with TRBJ2-1; 8 bases agree with TRBD1. CDR1 and CDR2 from the germline V gene are SQVTM and ANQGSEA. The CDR3 covers 13 residues. V lost 2 bases, J lost 10 bases, and 7 bases stayed unmatched. The CDR3 region has the DNA TGCAGCGTTGAAAGGCCAGGGGGCTGGGAGCAGTTCTTC. The encoded protein is CSVERPGGWEQFF.

V and J are TRBV6-1 and TRBJ1-6; no reliable D call. The CDR3 is 16 amino acids. Germline values: CDR1 MNHNS, CDR2 SASEGT. V was clipped by 4 bases and J by 0 bases, with 10 bases between them. CDR3 region: CASSASVSSYNSPLHF. As DNA, the CDR3 is TGTGCCAGCAGTGCCTCCGTTAGCTCCTATAATTCACCCCTCCACTTT.

The rearrangement uses TRBV19 and TRBJ1-3, with D unresolved. This CDR3 has 14 residues. The germline V gene encodes CDR1 LNHDA and CDR2 SQIVND (reference sequence). V was clipped by 8 bases and J by 2 bases, with 13 bases between them. The CDR3 spells CASGGGNPGNTIYF. CDR3 in DNA: TGTGCCAGTGGAGGAGGGAATCCTGGAAACACCATATATTTT. The full variable domain, completed using reference TRBV19 and TRBJ1-3, is DGGITQSPKYLFRKEGQNVTLSCEQNLNHDAMYWYRQDPGQGLRLIYYSQIVNDFQKGDIAEGYSVSREKKESFPLTVTSAQKNPTAFYLCASGGGNPGNTIYFGEGSWLTVV.

This clone was observed a handful of times. The chain uses TRBV28 and TRBJ2-7; maybe TRBD1 (5 bases). Germline CDR1 MDHEN, CDR2 SYDVKM. CDR3 length equals 12 residues. The germline V and J ends were trimmed by 7 bases and 3 bases, with 10 bases remaining between them. CDR3 in amino acids: CASKQDDYEQYF. As DNA, the CDR3 is TGTGCCAGCAAACAGGACGACTACGAGCAGTACTTC.

This clone showed up just once. The rearrangement uses TRBV7-9 and TRBJ2-4, with a tentative D call TRBD1 (6 bases). This CDR3 comprises 15 residues. With 5 bases removed from V and 2 bases from J, the gap between germline ends came to 13 bases. Germline CDR1 is SEHNR and CDR2 is FQNEAQ (reference sequence). The CDR3 nucleotides are TGTGCCAGCAGCCCCCGGGACATGACCAAAAACATTCAGTACTTC. Amino acids: CASSPRDMTKNIQYF.

The chain carries TRBV7-3 and TRBJ2-2, with no clear D. V was clipped by 4 bases and J by 4 bases, with 7 bases between them. CDR1 and CDR2 (germline): SGHTA, FQGTGA. The length of the CDR3 is 13 residues. Written as DNA, the CDR3 is TGTGCCAGCAGCTCCCTGAGCACCGGGGAGCTGTTTTTT. It specifies CASSSLSTGELFF.

The chain couples TRBV9 to TRBJ1-2; D is ambiguous. Trimming stripped 0 bases from V and 0 bases from J, with 9 bases between. This CDR3 has 15 amino acids. CDR1 is SGDLS and CDR2 is YYNGEE in the germline V gene. The CDR3 DNA follows: TGTGCCAGCAGCGTAGGGGCAGATTCTAACTATGGCTACACCTTC. Translated: CASSVGADSNYGYTF.

The genes are TRBV7-9 and TRBJ2-1; D is undetermined. Trimming stripped 8 bases from V and 3 bases from J, with 8 bases between. The CDR3 extends over 12 amino acids. In germline, CDR1 is SEHNR, CDR2 FQNEAQ (reference sequence). DNA of the CDR3: TGTGCCAGCGCGACTGGCTACAATGAGCAGTTCTTC. The encoded protein is CASATGYNEQFF.

The genes are TRBV11-1 and TRBJ2-1, with D possibly being TRBD2 (6 bases). Trimming shortened V by 2 bases and J by 8 bases, and 19 bases separated the two germline ends. Germline-derived CDR1 and CDR2 are SGHAT and FQDESV (reference sequence). This CDR3 is built from 16 residues. The chain's CDR3 is CASSLWGSGGNHEQFF. CDR3 nucleotide sequence: TGTGCCAGCAGCTTATGGGGGAGTGGCGGGAACCATGAGCAGTTCTTC.

V gene TRBV11-2 combines with J gene TRBJ2-1, with 9 bases lining up with TRBD2. The germline V gene encodes CDR1 SGHAT and CDR2 FQNNGV. The V and J ends lost 5 bases and 4 bases, in that order; junction bases with no gene match: 12. This CDR3 comprises 17 residues. The CDR3: CASSRDPLAGSYNEQFF. DNA of the CDR3: TGTGCCAGCAGCCGAGACCCGCTAGCGGGATCGTACAATGAGCAGTTCTTC.

The V call is TRBV6-6, the J call TRBJ2-3, with 13 nucleotides matching TRBD2. Germline CDR1 MNHNY, CDR2 SVGAGI (reference sequence). V dropped 6 bases and J dropped 0; count of bases not matched to a gene: 18. The CDR3 loop spans 21 amino acids. CDR3 amino acids: CASSARWTSGGVGRSTDTQYF. CDR3 nucleotide sequence: TGTGCCAGCAGCGCCCGATGGACTAGCGGGGGCGTGGGGCGAAGCACAGATACGCAGTATTTT.